The present T cell receptor (beta chain) was sequenced within a study of OX40 agonist ivuxolimab in advanced cancers. Findings and limits, study-wide: What antigens the expanded peripheral T cells recognized was never established. With doses of 0.1 to 3.0 mg/kg, CD4+ and CD8+ blood T cells had undergone clonal expansion by week 6.

TCRdb's copy holds only in-frame clones and misses some; the assay was immunoSEQ multiplex PCR. The top ten clones hold around 3.9% of a sample with nearly 65,000 clones, 90% to 95% of them seen once. V trimming: 3 bases; J trimming: 6 bases; junction bases outside the gene matches: 4. Germline loops: CDR1 MGHRA, CDR2 YSYEKL. The CDR3 contains 14 residues. In regard to this clone: What it binds is not known.

The V and J genes are TRBV4-1 and TRBJ2-7; 11 bases match TRBD1. The sequencing used CD4+ or CD8+ T cells sorted from blood, collected in a trial of the OX40 agonist ivuxolimab. This sequence was found in an adult with an advanced solid tumor such as melanoma, head and neck, liver or kidney cancer. CDR3 amino acids: CASSQAGTGGEQYF. The CDR3 bases are TGCGCCAGCAGCCAGGCCGGGACAGGGGGCGAGCAGTACTTC.